This paragraph reports one TCR beta chain. Its antigen is not known. The sample comes from a study of somatic mutations in cytotoxic T cells in rheumatoid arthritis. Across the whole study: Blood (roughly 28 ml EDTA) from each patient was taken right after diagnosis, before any treatment.

General observations from the study: Patients with rheumatoid arthritis showed a slight underrepresentation of TRBV07, a finding that was never subjected to any adjustment for multiple comparisons.

Authors' data handling: When patient CD8+ clones larger than 1% were compared with published virus-specific TCRB sequences, few matched. Here immunoSEQ multiplex PCR was the method, and the copy in TCRdb shows in-frame clones only, minus some. The DNA gave D and trimming, while V, J and clone size come from that table. The sample has 18,000 or so clones, approximately 80% seen once. CDR1 and CDR2 (germline): LNHDA, SQIVND (reference sequence). CDR3 size: 18 residues. V was pared by 1 base and J by 0 bases, with 17 bases between. Purity of the CD4+ and CD8+ cells, isolated by positive magnetic bead selection, was checked by flow cytometry.

Sequencing used CD8+ T cells sorted from blood. The sequence was obtained from an adult with rheumatoid arthritis. V is TRBV19 and J is TRBJ2-3, with a weak D call TRBD2 (6 bases). CDR3 sequence (DNA): TGTGCCAGTAGTATAGCGGATTTAGCGGACCCTAGCACAGATACGCAGTATTTT. Translation: CASSIADLADPSTDTQYF.